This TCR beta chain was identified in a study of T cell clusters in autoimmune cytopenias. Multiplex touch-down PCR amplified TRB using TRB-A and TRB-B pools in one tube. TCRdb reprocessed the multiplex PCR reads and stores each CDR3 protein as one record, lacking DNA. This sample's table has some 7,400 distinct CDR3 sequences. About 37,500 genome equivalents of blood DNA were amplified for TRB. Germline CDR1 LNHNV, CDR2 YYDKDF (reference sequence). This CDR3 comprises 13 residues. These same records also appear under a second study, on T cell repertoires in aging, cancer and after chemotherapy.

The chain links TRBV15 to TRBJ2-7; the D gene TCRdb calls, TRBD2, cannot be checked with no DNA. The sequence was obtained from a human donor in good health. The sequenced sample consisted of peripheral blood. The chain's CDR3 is CATGTSYAYEQYF.